This is a list of T cell receptor beta chains from one sample in a study of T cells after somatic rescue of genetic block. Sequencing used immunoSEQ multiplex PCR; TCRdb keeps in-frame clones, though not all of them. Here the sample spans some 15,000 clones, less than 75% being singletons. The source material was peripheral blood mononuclear cells (PBMCs). The receptor set was obtained from a man younger than 35. CDR3s include the opening cysteine and the closing phenylalanine or tryptophan. The D gene is left open where the match is weak. Clone size is shown for a subset of rows, as once, few, many or a class of expanded clone.

v_call,d_call,j_call,clone_size,cdr3_nt,cdr3_aa
TRBV27,TRBD1,TRBJ1-2,-,TGTGCCAGCAGCCCACAGGGGGCTTATGGCTATTATGGCTACACCTTC,CASSPQGAYGYYGYTF
TRBV18,TRBD1,TRBJ2-5,-,TGTGCCAGCTCATCGGACAGGGGGGGAGAGACCCAGTACTTC,CASSSDRGGETQYF
TRBV29-1,TRBD1,TRBJ1-1,few,TGCAGCGTTGAGACAGGGCGTATGAACACTGAAGCTTTCTTT,CSVETGRMNTEAFF
TRBV7-2,-,TRBJ2-7,-,TGTGCCAGCAGCTTAGGTCGGTACGAGCAGTACTTC,CASSLGRYEQYF
TRBV9,-,TRBJ1-6,-,TGTGCCAGCAGTGTATCGGGGACACCTAATAATTCACCCCTCCACTTT,CASSVSGTPNNSPLHF
TRBV5-1,TRBD1,TRBJ1-1,-,TGCGCCAGCAGCCCGGCACAGGGGGCCTGGACTGAAGCTTTCTTT,CASSPAQGAWTEAFF
TRBV30,-,TRBJ1-2,few,TGTGCCTGGAGTGTACCCATGAGCAGGGGCCTTGGAGGCTACACCTTC,CAWSVPMSRGLGGYTF
TRBV5-1,-,TRBJ2-2,-,TGCGCCAGCAGCTTAGGCGCGAACACCGGGGAGCTGTTTTTT,CASSLGANTGELFF
TRBV5-6,-,TRBJ2-5,few,TGTGCCAGCAGCTTGGCGGCCGTTTTTCAAGAGACCCAGTACTTC,CASSLAAVFQETQYF
TRBV4-1,-,TRBJ1-5,-,TGCGCCAGCAGCCAAGGGGGGGTGGATAGCAATCAGCCCCAGCATTTT,CASSQGGVDSNQPQHF
TRBV4-1,TRBD2,TRBJ2-1,-,TGCGCCAGCAGCCACCCCGGGGGGGCGGGTTTACACAATGAGCAGTTCTTC,CASSHPGGAGLHNEQFF
TRBV4-1,-,TRBJ1-5,-,TGCGCCAGCAGCCAAACTAGGAGGAAGGGGCTCAATCAGCCCCAGCATTTT,CASSQTRRKGLNQPQHF
TRBV28,-,TRBJ2-7,-,TGTGCCAGCACAGGGGCCGGCTACGAGCAGTACTTC,CASTGAGYEQYF
TRBV5-6,-,TRBJ1-1,-,TGTGCCAGCAGCCCCAATGGAGGGGCTTACACTGAAGCTTTCTTT,CASSPNGGAYTEAFF
TRBV5-1,-,TRBJ1-1,once,TGCGCCAGCAGCCCCGGACAGTTTTTCATGAACACTGAAGCTTTCTTT,CASSPGQFFMNTEAFF
TRBV19,-,TRBJ2-2,few,TGTGCCAGTAGTATAGTAGGGGGAGCGGGCACCGGGGAGCTGTTTTTT,CASSIVGGAGTGELFF
TRBV2,-,TRBJ1-2,once,TGTGCCAGCAAGAGGGGGGTCTATGGCTACACCTTC,CASKRGVYGYTF
TRBV2,TRBD1,TRBJ2-3,few,TGTGCCAGCGCCTTGACAGGGTTCTCCACAGATACGCAGTATTTT,CASALTGFSTDTQYF